The 22 T cell receptor beta chains given below trace back to one sample, sequenced in a study of circulating and synovial CD4+ cells in juvenile arthritis. Repertoires were generated with immunoSEQ multiplex PCR, while TCRdb's copy carries only in-frame clones and drops some. The table has 30,000 to 35,000 clones, 95% to 96% seen once. The sample was CD4+ T cells from blood. The receptors shown here come from a human donor with juvenile idiopathic arthritis.

The rearrangement joins TRBV7-6 to TRBJ2-5; 9 positions agree with TRBD2. Trimming cost V 1 base and J 5 bases; bases outside gene matches: 5. Germline CDR1 SGHVS, CDR2 FNYEAQ. The CDR3 spans 15 residues. The CDR3 DNA reads as TGTGCCAGCAGCTTAGGGTCTAGCGGGGAGGAGACCCAGTACTTC. This translates into CASSLGSSGEETQYF.

The V gene is TRBV29-1, the J gene TRBJ2-1, with D possibly being TRBD1 (5 bases). The length of the CDR3 is 18 residues. Per the germline V gene, CDR1 is SQVTM and CDR2 is ANQGSEA. V gave up 2 bases and J gave up 0 bases, with 20 bases separating them. The CDR3 sequence: CSVEQGPPITSSYNEQFF. The DNA of the CDR3 is TGCAGCGTTGAACAGGGCCCACCGATTACGAGCTCCTACAATGAGCAGTTCTTC.

The chain couples TRBV6-5 to TRBJ1-3; a possible D gene is TRBD1 (6 bases). The CDR3 runs 15 residues. The germline V gene encodes CDR1 MNHEY and CDR2 SVGAGI. V lost 6 bases, J lost 0 bases, and 12 bases lay in between. CDR3 protein: CASSRQVDSGNTIYF. The CDR3 region has the DNA TGTGCCAGCAGCCGACAGGTCGACTCTGGAAACACCATATATTTT.

The V call is TRBV6-1, the J call TRBJ1-5, with D tentatively TRBD1 (6 bases). The CDR3 totals 15 residues. With 4 bases removed from V and 1 base from J, the gap between germline ends came to 11 bases. CDR1 is MNHNS, CDR2 SASEGT, per germline. The CDR3 nucleotides are TGTGCCAGCAGTGTAGCAGGGGTCAGCAATCAGCCCCAGCATTTT. Protein: CASSVAGVSNQPQHF.

This sequence joins TRBV11-2 and TRBJ2-3; 14 bases are shared with TRBD2. Trimming removed 6 bases from V and 4 bases from J; junction bases left unmatched: 3. The CDR3 has 15 amino acids. The germline V gene encodes CDR1 SGHAT and CDR2 FQNNGV. In DNA form, the CDR3 reads TGTGCCAGCAGGAGACTAGCGGGGGGGGCAGATACGCAGTATTTT. It codes for CASRRLAGGADTQYF.

The J gene is TRBJ1-1, the V gene TRBV5-4, with 9 nucleotides matching TRBD1. The junction had 8 bases not matched to a gene; V was cut back by 0 bases and J by 8 bases. The CDR3 runs to 15 residues. Germline loops: CDR1 SGHNT, CDR2 YYREEE (reference sequence). The CDR3 nucleotides are TGTGCCAGCAGCTTGGAGGGTGGGACAGGGATGGAAGCTTTCTTT. Amino acid sequence: CASSLEGGTGMEAFF.

The chain links TRBV30 to TRBJ1-2, with TRBD1 matching over 9 bases. There are 14 residues in the CDR3. The V segment lost 1 base and the J segment 5 bases; nucleotides outside the gene matches: 5. Germline CDR1 and CDR2: GTSNPN and SVGIG (reference sequence). CDR3 protein: CAWSERQGEYGYTF. DNA for the CDR3: TGTGCCTGGAGTGAAAGACAGGGGGAGTATGGCTACACCTTC.

The J gene is TRBJ2-7, the V gene TRBV29-1; maybe TRBD2 (5 bases). The V end lost 5 bases, the J end lost 4 bases, and 21 bases lay between the germline ends. Germline V gene data show CDR1 as SQVTM and CDR2 as ANQGSEA. The CDR3 length is 15 residues. The CDR3 loop is CSVSGTPTGVYEQYF. CDR3 bases: TGCAGCGTTTCAGGTACGCCGACCGGGGTATACGAGCAGTACTTC.

The V and J genes are TRBV6-1 and TRBJ2-1, with 14 bases fitting TRBD2. Germline CDR1 is MNHNS and CDR2 is SASEGT. The CDR3 runs 20 residues. With V trimmed by 3 bases and J by 7 bases, 17 bases remained unmatched. DNA of the CDR3: TGTGCCAGCAGTGATGGACTAGCGGGGGGTTACGCCAGACTCTGGAATGAGCAGTTCTTC. Its translation: CASSDGLAGGYARLWNEQFF.

The chain couples TRBV28 to TRBJ2-7; 11 bases fit TRBD2. The V and J ends lost 2 bases and 4 bases, in that order; junction bases with no gene match: 7. The CDR3 covers 16 residues. Germline CDR1 MDHEN, CDR2 SYDVKM. The CDR3 loop is CASSLRGGTSGYEQYF. The CDR3 bases are TGTGCCAGCAGTTTAAGGGGTGGGACTAGCGGATACGAGCAGTACTTC.

The chain joins TRBV6-1 to TRBJ2-4; tentatively, D is TRBD1 (7 bases). The CDR3 spans 15 residues. CDR1 is MNHNS, CDR2 SASEGT, per germline. Trimming stripped 3 bases from V and 3 bases from J, with 12 bases between. In DNA form, the CDR3 reads TGTGCCAGCAGTGATACAGGGGAGGTCAAAAACATTCAGTACTTC. Protein sequence: CASSDTGEVKNIQYF.

DNA for the CDR3: TGTGCCAGCAGTGCCAAAGGGGCCACTGAAGCTTTCTTT. Its translation is CASSAKGATEAFF. The gene calls are TRBV6-1 and TRBJ1-1; TRBD1 might be the D (5 bases). Looked up from germline, CDR1 is MNHNS and CDR2 is SASEGT. The germline V and J ends were trimmed by 4 bases and 4 bases, with 10 bases remaining between them. This CDR3 has 13 amino acids.

V usage is TRBV4-1 and J usage is TRBJ2-1; no reliable D call. Trimming took off 0 bases at V and 8 bases at J, with 14 bases between the two ends. The CDR3 loop spans 15 amino acids. The germline CDR1 and CDR2 sequences are MGHRA and YSYEKL. The CDR3: CASSQDKLSRDEQFF. The CDR3 nucleotides read TGCGCCAGCAGCCAAGATAAGCTTAGCAGAGATGAGCAGTTCTTC.

This clone was seen once. The chain uses TRBV7-2 and TRBJ1-1; no firm D call. From germline, CDR1 is SGHTA and CDR2 FQGNSA. This CDR3 has 13 amino acids. Trimming removed 4 bases at V and 0 bases at J, with 6 bases between. The CDR3 coding sequence is TGTGCCAGCAGCTCCTTTGTGAACACTGAAGCTTTCTTT. Its protein is CASSSFVNTEAFF.

This clone was observed once. This rearrangement joins TRBV30 to TRBJ1-4; D is uncertain. Trimming stripped 2 bases from V and 0 bases from J, with 7 bases between. There are 14 residues in the CDR3. Germline V CDR1 and CDR2: GTSNPN, SVGIG (reference sequence). The CDR3: CAWSSGATNEKLFF. CDR3 sequence (DNA): TGTGCCTGGAGTTCGGGAGCAACTAATGAAAAACTGTTTTTT.

The chain couples TRBV14 to TRBJ2-1, with 9 nucleotides matching TRBD2. The CDR3 is 17 amino acids. Germline values: CDR1 SGHDN, CDR2 FVKESK. V gave up 0 bases and J gave up 8 bases; unmatched junction bases: 11. The CDR3 protein is CASSQDRAGGPSYEQFF. CDR3 nucleotides: TGTGCCAGCAGCCAAGACCGGGCGGGAGGGCCTAGCTATGAGCAGTTCTTC. The full variable domain, rest sourced from reference TRBV14 and TRBJ2-1, is EAGVTQFPSHSVIEKGQTVTLRCDPISGHDNLYWYRRVMGKEIKFLLHFVKESKQDESGMPNNRFLAERTGGTYSTLKVQPAELEDSGVYFCASSQDRAGGPSYEQFFGPGTRLTVL.

This clone was seen only once. This chain links TRBV7-6 with TRBJ2-7, with 7 bases matching TRBD2. The trim removed 5 bases at V and 1 base at J, leaving 2 bases unmatched. The CDR3 totals 13 residues. Germline assignment: CDR1 SGHVS and CDR2 FNYEAQ. CDR3 nucleotide sequence: TGTGCCAGCAGCCGACTAGCATCCTACGAGCAGTACTTC. This codes for CASSRLASYEQYF.

This clone was detected only once. The chain recombines TRBV29-1 with TRBJ2-2; D is uncertain. The CDR3 has 10 residues. Looked up from germline, CDR1 is SQVTM and CDR2 is ANQGSEA. V lost 5 bases, J lost 5 bases, and 3 bases lay in between. CDR3 bases: TGCAGCGTTCGTACCGGGGAGCTGTTTTTT. Translating gives CSVRTGELFF.

The chain carries TRBV2 and TRBJ2-4; TRBD2 is a possible D gene (6 bases). CDR1 is SNHLY, CDR2 FYNNEI, per germline. The V end lost 5 bases, the J end lost 2 bases, and 10 bases lay between the germline ends. The CDR3 is made up of 14 amino acids. CDR3 DNA: TGTGCCAGCAGTTACACTAGCTCCAAAAACATTCAGTACTTC. Translated: CASSYTSSKNIQYF.

CDR3 amino acids: CASSLSRAAASGGDTQYF. The CDR3 DNA follows: TGTGCCAGCAGCCTATCGAGAGCGGCGGCTAGCGGGGGAGATACGCAGTATTTT. V usage is TRBV11-2 and J usage is TRBJ2-3; 10 bases agree with TRBD2. This CDR3 is built from 18 residues. V lost 5 bases and J lost 5; bases outside the gene matches: 16. Germline CDR1 SGHAT, CDR2 FQNNGV.

The chain couples TRBV28 to TRBJ2-3; TRBD2 aligns across 9 bases. There are 22 residues in the CDR3. Germline-derived CDR1 and CDR2 are MDHEN and SYDVKM. Trimming at V came to 6 bases and at J to 0 bases, leaving 25 bases not matched to a gene. The CDR3 reads CASSYPSTAPVGGRASTDTQYF. The CDR3, as DNA: TGTGCCAGCAGCTACCCATCCACGGCTCCCGTGGGCGGGAGGGCCAGCACAGATACGCAGTATTTT.

The chain links TRBV27 to TRBJ2-7; TRBD2 aligns across 10 bases. Trimming took 5 bases from V and 4 from J; bases not matched to a gene: 8. Germline V gene sequence: CDR1 MNHEY, CDR2 SMNVEV (reference sequence). The CDR3 totals 15 residues. The CDR3 nucleotides read TGTGCCAGCAGTCCAGACCTAGCGGGGGCATACGAGCAGTACTTC. Amino acid sequence: CASSPDLAGAYEQYF.